Listed here is a single T cell receptor (beta chain). Its antigen remains undetermined. Mismatch with germline at one junction end may stem from a read error. The germline V gene (reference sequence) supplies CDR1 SGHKS and CDR2 YYEKEE. Its CDR3 holds 15 amino acids, cysteine through phenylalanine. The entry retains the CDR3 DNA only, 45 bases that are in frame from base 1. The library was generated by the immunoSEQ multiplex PCR assay. In TCRdb, the immuneACCESS table is reduced to in-frame sequences with V and J assigned. These tables do not hold every clone; where another copy was compared, an unresolved V gene accounts for under half, and the others remain unexplained. The sample records 140,000 to 150,000 clones, about nine tenths of which are singletons. The ten largest clones take up 4% to 5.5% of the sample. This sample was included in a study of control samples from healthy donors and cancer patients (dated by TCRdb to the early 2020s).

The sequence is built from TRBV5-5 and TRBJ2-1; TRBD1 is possibly the D segment (6 matching bases). This sequence originates from a young man in good health. Sequencing input: blood. The CDR3 region: CASTLGAGSYNEQFF. The sequenced DNA is TGTGCCAGCACCTTGGGGGCAGGCTCCTACAATGAGCAGTTCTTC.